Below, 25 T cell receptor beta chains from the same sample are listed, as sequenced in a study of long-term antiretroviral therapy in people with HIV. Investigators performed immunoSEQ version v3.0 at survey level. Produced via immunoSEQ multiplex PCR; TCRdb's table is partial and in-frame only. In the table there are about 12,000 clones, roughly 77% of which are singletons. The starting material was unsorted PBMCs, obtained 3.1 years before starting antiretroviral therapy. The receptors here all came from a man aged 40-49 years with HIV.

The chain recombines TRBV19 with TRBJ2-7; D is unclear. Germline CDR1 and CDR2: LNHDA and SQIVND (reference sequence). The CDR3 length is 14 residues. The V gene lost 5 bases and the J gene lost 0 bases, with 11 bases spanning the gap. Written as DNA, the CDR3 is TGTGCCAGTAGTCCCCGGTCGAGCTCCTACGAGCAGTACTTC. Its protein product is CASSPRSSSYEQYF.

The chain is built from TRBV29-1 and TRBJ2-7; 10 nucleotides agree with TRBD1. Germline V gene sequence: CDR1 SQVTM, CDR2 ANQGSEA. This CDR3 comprises 13 residues. With 3 bases clipped from V and 2 bases from J, the junction kept 1 base outside the gene matches. CDR3 sequence reads: CSVEGTGAYEQYF. As DNA, the CDR3 is TGCAGCGTTGAGGGGACAGGGGCCTACGAGCAGTACTTC.

This clone was observed once. The chain combines TRBV6-6 with TRBJ1-3; TRBD1 matches 8 bases. Per germline, CDR1 MNHNY and CDR2 SVGAGI (reference sequence). The V and J ends lost 5 bases and 4 bases, in that order; junction bases with no gene match: 10. There are 16 residues in the CDR3. CDR3 nucleotide sequence: TGTGCCAGCAGTCAAGACCCGGACAGGGCCGGAAACACCATATATTTT. Protein sequence: CASSQDPDRAGNTIYF.

The V and J genes are TRBV13 and TRBJ1-1; no firm D call. The CDR3 has 14 amino acids. Germline lookup yields CDR1 PRHDT and CDR2 FYEKMQ (reference sequence). Trimming left V 0 bases short and J 0 bases short, with 5 bases between. CDR3 residues: CASSLGEVNTEAFF. In nucleotides, the CDR3 is TGTGCCAGCAGCTTAGGTGAGGTGAACACTGAAGCTTTCTTT. Combining the CDR3 with reference TRBV13 and TRBJ1-1 gives the whole variable domain AAGVIQSPRHLIKEKRETATLKCYPIPRHDTVYWYQQGPGQDPQFLISFYEKMQSDKGSIPDRFSAQQFSDYHSELNMSSLELGDSALYFCASSLGEVNTEAFFGQGTRLTVV.

This clone was counted a few times. The V and J genes are TRBV29-1 and TRBJ1-3; no reliable D call. V dropped 5 bases and J dropped 0 bases, with 5 bases sitting between them. Germline V lookup: CDR1 SQVTM, CDR2 ANQGSEA. This CDR3 spans 12 amino acids. CDR3 bases: TGCAGCGTTACGAGCTCTGGAAACACCATATATTTT. Encoded protein: CSVTSSGNTIYF. The full variable domain, rest sourced from reference TRBV29-1 and TRBJ1-3, is SAVISQKPSRDICQRGTSLTIQCQVDSQVTMMFWYRQQPGQSLTLIATANQGSEATYESGFVIDKFPISRPNLTFSTLTVSNMSPEDSSIYLCSVTSSGNTIYFGEGSWLTVV.

This clone appeared a single time. The chain couples TRBV19 to TRBJ2-7; D tentatively reads TRBD1 or TRBD2 (5 bases each). Germline-derived CDR1 and CDR2 are LNHDA and SQIVND (reference sequence). CDR3 size: 16 residues. V lost 6 bases, J lost 0 bases, and 18 bases lay in between. This CDR3 is CASSREGTGASYEQYF. The CDR3 nucleotides are TGTGCCAGTAGCCGCGAAGGTACCGGGGCCTCCTACGAGCAGTACTTC.

This chain connects TRBV6-5 to TRBJ1-2, with 7 bases matching TRBD1. J gave up 6 bases and V 0 bases, and 7 bases lay outside the gene matches. From germline, CDR1 is MNHEY and CDR2 SVGAGI. CDR3 length: 15 residues. The CDR3 spells CASSYSAGGVNGYTF. CDR3 DNA sequence: TGTGCCAGCAGTTACTCGGCAGGGGGGGTGAATGGCTACACCTTC.

This chain joins TRBV6-6 and TRBJ2-7; 8 bases are a match to TRBD1. CDR3 length: 13 residues. With V trimmed by 5 bases and J by 6 bases, 6 bases remained unmatched. Germline CDR1 reads MNHNY; CDR2 reads SVGAGI (reference sequence). CDR3 residues: CASSLDRGFEQYF. CDR3 in DNA: TGTGCCAGCAGTCTCGACAGGGGTTTCGAGCAGTACTTC.

This chain joins TRBV9 and TRBJ2-3, with TRBD2 matching 9 bases. Germline CDR1 reads SGDLS; CDR2 reads YYNGEE. V lost 4 bases to trimming and J lost 0 bases; unmatched junction nucleotides: 0. CDR3 length: 14 amino acids. CDR3 sequence reads: CASSTSGSTDTQYF. The CDR3 coding sequence is TGTGCCAGCAGCACTAGCGGGAGCACAGATACGCAGTATTTT. Based on the CDR3 plus reference TRBV9 and TRBJ2-3, the full variable domain is DSGVTQTPKHLITATGQRVTLRCSPRSGDLSVYWYQQSLDQGLQFLIQYYNGEERAKGNILERFSAQQFPDLHSELNLSSLELGDSALYFCASSTSGSTDTQYFGPGTRLTVL.

By sample fraction, this clone is medium-sized. The chain's CDR3 is CASSLFQGWNYGYTF. The CDR3 DNA follows: TGTGCCAGCAGTTTATTCCAGGGTTGGAATTATGGCTACACCTTC. V and J are TRBV28 and TRBJ1-2; D might be TRBD1 (5 bases). There are 15 residues in the CDR3. From germline, CDR1 is MDHEN and CDR2 SYDVKM. Trimming removed 1 base at V and 5 bases at J, with 14 bases between.

V is TRBV9 and J is TRBJ2-7; no definite D call. The V gene lost 6 bases and the J gene lost 4 bases, with 17 bases spanning the gap. This CDR3 is built from 14 residues. In germline, CDR1 is SGDLS, CDR2 YYNGEE. The CDR3: CASKRDEASYEQYF. As DNA, the CDR3 is TGTGCCAGCAAAAGGGATGAGGCTTCGTACGAGCAGTACTTC.

This chain links TRBV9 with TRBJ2-1; D is uncertain. CDR1 is SGDLS and CDR2 is YYNGEE in the germline V gene. With 1 base removed from V and 2 bases from J, the gap between germline ends came to 10 bases. This CDR3 has 15 amino acids. The CDR3 bases are TGTGCCAGCAGCGTACTTGACGGAACCTACAATGAGCAGTTCTTC. Amino acids: CASSVLDGTYNEQFF.

The chain is built from TRBV2 and TRBJ1-5; 10 nucleotides match TRBD1. CDR1 is SNHLY and CDR2 is FYNNEI in the germline V gene. The length of the CDR3 is 15 residues. The ends lost 5 bases at V and 5 bases at J; junction bases unmatched: 6. The CDR3: CASSRPGTGDQPQHF. Here the CDR3 DNA reads TGTGCCAGCAGTAGACCCGGGACAGGGGATCAGCCCCAGCATTTT.

This clone is a singleton in its sample. The chain carries TRBV7-8 and TRBJ2-1; D perhaps matches TRBD2 (5 bases). Between the trimmed V and J ends, which lost 5 bases and 7 bases, there was a span of 15 bases. The CDR3 contains 14 residues. CDR1 and CDR2 from the germline V gene are SGHVS and FQNEAQ. The CDR3 reads CASSRGGGGNEQFF. Written as DNA, the CDR3 is TGTGCCAGCAGCCGAGGCGGAGGTGGAAATGAGCAGTTCTTC.

The chain uses TRBV30 and TRBJ2-1; D possibly uses TRBD1 or TRBD2 (5 bases each). Trimming stripped 0 bases from V and 8 bases from J, with 23 bases between. The CDR3 has 17 amino acids. Germline-derived CDR1 and CDR2 are GTSNPN and SVGIG (reference sequence). The CDR3 sequence is CAWSVVRVRAWDDEQFF. DNA for the CDR3: TGTGCCTGGAGTGTAGTTCGGGTGAGGGCCTGGGACGATGAGCAGTTCTTC.

The V gene is TRBV28, the J gene TRBJ2-7, with TRBD1 identical over 9 bases. CDR3 length: 13 residues. The J segment lost 3 bases and the V segment lost 5 bases, leaving 2 bases of the junction unmatched. The germline V gene has CDR1 MDHEN and CDR2 SYDVKM. CDR3 loop: CASSGQGLYEQYF. The CDR3, as DNA: TGTGCCAGCAGTGGACAGGGGCTCTACGAGCAGTACTTC.

J is TRBJ2-1 and V is TRBV7-8, with 11 bases matching TRBD2. From germline, CDR1 is SGHVS and CDR2 FQNEAQ. Germline trimming cut 5 bases from V and 8 bases from J; bases unmatched to any gene: 8. CDR3 size: 15 residues. As DNA, the CDR3 is TGTGCCAGCAGCCTGACTAGCGGGACCGGGGATGAGCAGTTCTTC. Encoded protein: CASSLTSGTGDEQFF.

The chain is built from TRBV15 and TRBJ1-1, with D hard to call. The germline V gene has CDR1 LNHNV and CDR2 YYDKDF (reference sequence). The germline V and J ends were trimmed by 0 bases and 0 bases, with 11 bases remaining between them. The CDR3 totals 16 residues. In nucleotides, the CDR3 is TGTGCCACCAGCAGAGATTATTCCCCGTTGAACACTGAAGCTTTCTTT. Translation: CATSRDYSPLNTEAFF.

The chain employs TRBV6-5 and TRBJ1-1, with TRBD1 matching over 8 bases. The length of the CDR3 is 13 residues. Per germline, CDR1 MNHEY and CDR2 SVGAGI. The V gene end was trimmed by 6 bases and the J gene end by 4 bases; junction bases not matched to a gene: 4. The CDR3 region is CASSRGQGTEAFF. In DNA form, the CDR3 reads TGTGCCAGCAGCCGAGGACAGGGCACTGAAGCTTTCTTT.

The chain couples TRBV4-3 to TRBJ2-7; 11 bases map to TRBD1. V trimming: 0 bases; J trimming: 3 bases; junction bases outside the gene matches: 4. Looked up from germline, CDR1 is LGHNA and CDR2 is YSLEER. This CDR3 contains 16 residues. This CDR3 is CASSQDGGTGGYEQYF. The CDR3, as DNA: TGCGCCAGCAGCCAAGATGGCGGGACAGGGGGCTACGAGCAGTACTTC.

This chain links TRBV18 with TRBJ2-2; the D is unclear. Germline CDR1 reads KGHSH; CDR2 reads LQKENI. Trimming cost V 1 base and J 0 bases, with 12 bases left between them. The CDR3 is 17 residues long. The CDR3 region is CASSPRVPVSNTGELFF. The CDR3, as DNA: TGTGCCAGCTCACCACGCGTTCCGGTATCGAACACCGGGGAGCTGTTTTTT.

The CDR3 is CASSRSAPSFQGNSNQPQHF. The CDR3 DNA reads as TGTGCCAGTAGTCGGTCCGCACCTTCCTTTCAGGGGAATAGCAATCAGCCCCAGCATTTT. The chain recombines TRBV19 with TRBJ1-5, with D tentatively TRBD1 (6 bases). Germline lookup yields CDR1 LNHDA and CDR2 SQIVND (reference sequence). This CDR3 comprises 20 residues. V gave up 5 bases and J gave up 0 bases, with 26 bases separating them.

The chain combines TRBV6-6 with TRBJ1-3; TRBD1 aligns across 9 bases. Trimming took 6 bases from V and 2 from J; bases not matched to a gene: 2. The CDR3 contains 14 residues. Germline loops: CDR1 MNHNY, CDR2 SVGAGI (reference sequence). CDR3 amino acids: CASRQGATGNTIYF. The CDR3 DNA reads TGTGCCAGCAGACAGGGGGCTACTGGAAACACCATATATTTT.

The chain links TRBV7-9 to TRBJ2-1; 11 nucleotides agree with TRBD2. The CDR3 consists of 16 residues. V lost 1 base, J lost 16 bases, and 15 bases stayed unmatched. Germline V gene sequence: CDR1 SEHNR, CDR2 FQNEAQ (reference sequence). This CDR3 is CASSLGYQLAGDFDFF. CDR3 sequence (DNA): TGTGCCAGCAGCTTAGGCTACCAACTAGCGGGAGATTTCGATTTCTTC.

J is TRBJ2-2 and V is TRBV19; no clear D gene. CDR1 is LNHDA, CDR2 SQIVND, per germline (reference sequence). The CDR3 consists of 16 residues. Trimming cost V 3 bases and J 4 bases, with 15 bases left between them. CDR3 in DNA: TGTGCCAGTAGTATCCGAGGCCCGCAGGTCACCGGGGAGCTGTTTTTT. It codes for CASSIRGPQVTGELFF.